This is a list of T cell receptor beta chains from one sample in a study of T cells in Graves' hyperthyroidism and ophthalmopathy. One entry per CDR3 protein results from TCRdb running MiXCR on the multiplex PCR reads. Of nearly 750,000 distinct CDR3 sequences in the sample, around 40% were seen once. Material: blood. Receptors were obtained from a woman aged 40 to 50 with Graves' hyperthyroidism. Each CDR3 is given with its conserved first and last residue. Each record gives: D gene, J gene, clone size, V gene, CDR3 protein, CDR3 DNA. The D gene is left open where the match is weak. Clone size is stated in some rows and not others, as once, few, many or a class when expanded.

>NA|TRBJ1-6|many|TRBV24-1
CATKGELENSPLHF
TGTGCCACCAAGGGGGAATTGGAGAATTCACCCCTCCACTTT
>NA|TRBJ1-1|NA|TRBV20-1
CSTHLRKGGNTEAFF
TGCAGTACCCACCTGCGGAAGGGGGGTAACACTGAAGCTTTCTTT
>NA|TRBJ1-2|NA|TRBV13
CASSLGQVYYGHTF
TGTGCCAGCAGCTTAGGACAAGTCTACTATGGCCACACCTTC
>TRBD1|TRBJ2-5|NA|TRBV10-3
CAIKPGQGTETQYF
TGTGCCATCAAACCGGGACAGGGAACGGAGACCCAGTACTTC
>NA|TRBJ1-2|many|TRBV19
CASSNNRDRGYTF
TGTGCCAGTAGCAACAACAGGGACCGCGGCTACACCTTC
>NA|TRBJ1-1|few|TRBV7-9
CASSENGVSEAFF
TGTGCCAGCAGCGAAAATGGGGTATCGGAGGCTTTCTTT
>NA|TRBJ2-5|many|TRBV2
CASSLTELRGYRETQYF
TGTGCCAGCAGCTTGACTGAACTAAGGGGATATCGAGAGACCCAGTACTTC
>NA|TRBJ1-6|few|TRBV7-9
CASSHRDNSPLHF
TGTGCCAGCAGCCACCGGGACAATTCACCCCTCCACTTT
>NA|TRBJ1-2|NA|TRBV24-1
CATSDRGGYTF
TGTGCCACCAGTGACAGGGGTGGCTACACCTTC
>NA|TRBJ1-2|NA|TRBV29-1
CSVAGSTGNTF
TGCAGCGTTGCGGGATCCACTGGAAACACCTTC
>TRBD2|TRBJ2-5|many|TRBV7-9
CASSLNSGSGETQYF
TGTGCCAGCAGCTTAAATAGCGGGAGCGGGGAGACCCAGTACTTC
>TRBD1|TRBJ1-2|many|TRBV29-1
CSARQGAGGYTF
TGCAGCGCCCGACAGGGGGCGGGTGGCTACACCTTC
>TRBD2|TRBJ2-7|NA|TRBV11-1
CASTLGPSGRSAYEQYF
TGTGCCAGCACCCTAGGCCCTAGCGGGAGATCAGCCTACGAGCAGTACTTC
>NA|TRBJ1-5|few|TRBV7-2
CASSFGGTHQPQHF
TGTGCCAGCAGTTTCGGGGGCACTCATCAGCCCCAGCATTTT
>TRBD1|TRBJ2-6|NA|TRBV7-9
CASSQEDWTGNFGANVLTF
TGTGCCAGCAGCCAAGAAGACTGGACAGGGAACTTTGGGGCCAACGTCCTGACTTTC
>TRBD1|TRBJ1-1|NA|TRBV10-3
CASRVDRIMNTEAFF
TGTGCCAGCAGGGTGGACAGGATAATGAACACTGAAGCTTTCTTT
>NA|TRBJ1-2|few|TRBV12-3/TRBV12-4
CASSSRTYAGPNYGYTF
TGTGCCAGCAGTTCCCGAACCTACGCCGGTCCTAACTATGGCTACACCTTC
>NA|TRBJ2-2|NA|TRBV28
CASSPHGAGTGELFF
TGTGCCAGCAGTCCCCACGGGGCGGGGACCGGGGAGCTGTTTTTT
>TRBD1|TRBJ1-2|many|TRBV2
CASRGGQGGNGYTF
TGTGCCAGCAGGGGGGGACAGGGGGGGAATGGCTACACCTTC
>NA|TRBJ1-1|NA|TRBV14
CASSSLGGPAEAFF
TGTGCCAGCAGCTCCTTAGGGGGGCCCGCTGAAGCTTTCTTT
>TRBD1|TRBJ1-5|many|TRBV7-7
CARGGRVNNQPQHF
TGTGCTAGAGGGGGCCGGGTTAACAATCAGCCCCAGCATTTT
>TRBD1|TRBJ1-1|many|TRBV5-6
CASSLGVMGTGVNTEAFF
TGTGCCAGCAGCTTGGGGGTTATGGGGACAGGGGTGAACACTGAAGCTTTCTTT
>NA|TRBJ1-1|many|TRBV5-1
CASSLRNDGQTEAFF
TGCGCCAGCAGCTTGAGAAACGATGGACAGACTGAAGCTTTCTTT
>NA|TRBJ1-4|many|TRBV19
CASSMVSAGEKLFF
TGTGCCAGTAGTATGGTTTCGGCCGGTGAAAAACTGTTTTTT
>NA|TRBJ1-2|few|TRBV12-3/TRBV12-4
CASSFGGAGSGYTF
TGTGCCAGCAGTTTTGGGGGTGCGGGATCCGGCTACACCTTC
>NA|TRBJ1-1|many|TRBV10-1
CASSRTARDTEAFF
TGCGCCAGCAGTAGGACAGCTAGGGACACTGAAGCTTTCTTT
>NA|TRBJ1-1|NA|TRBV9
CASSVLQTTEAFF
TGTGCCAGCAGCGTATTGCAGACCACTGAAGCTTTCTTT
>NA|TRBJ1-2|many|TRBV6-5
CASSYLGQPRGYTF
TGTGCCAGCAGTTACTTAGGACAGCCTCGGGGCTACACCTTC
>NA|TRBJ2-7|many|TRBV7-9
CASSSQRGEQYF
TGTGCCAGCAGCTCCCAACGAGGCGAGCAGTACTTC
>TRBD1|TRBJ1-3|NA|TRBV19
CATKVGQGSGNTIYF
TGTGCCACTAAGGTGGGACAGGGCTCTGGAAACACCATATATTTT
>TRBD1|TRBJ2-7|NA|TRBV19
CASSISSQGLYEQYF
TGTGCCAGTAGTATATCGTCACAGGGGTTATACGAGCAGTACTTC
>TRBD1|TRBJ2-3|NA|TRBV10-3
CAIGKQGSTDTQYF
TGTGCCATCGGAAAACAGGGGAGCACAGATACGCAGTATTTT
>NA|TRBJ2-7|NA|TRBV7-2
CASSLGSEFMREQYF
TGTGCCAGCAGCTTGGGGTCCGAGTTTATGCGAGAGCAGTACTTC
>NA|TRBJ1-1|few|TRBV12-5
CASGLLTDPRRTEAFF
TGTGCTAGTGGTTTGCTCACGGACCCACGGCGCACTGAAGCTTTCTTT
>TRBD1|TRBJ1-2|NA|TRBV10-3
CAISEGSGGRGYGYTF
TGTGCCATCAGTGAGGGGTCAGGGGGGCGAGGCTATGGCTACACCTTC
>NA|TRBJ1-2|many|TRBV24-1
CATSDIGEGRSYGYTF
TGTGCCACCAGTGATATTGGAGAGGGGAGGAGTTATGGCTACACCTTC
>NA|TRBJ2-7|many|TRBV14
CASSQDLGRGGFDF
TGTGCCAGCAGCCAAGATCTGGGGCGTGGGGGTTTCGACTTC
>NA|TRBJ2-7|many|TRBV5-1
CASSLASRSYEQYF
TGCGCCAGCAGCTTGGCTAGCCGGAGCTACGAGCAGTACTTC
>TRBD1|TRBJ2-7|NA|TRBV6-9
CASSRPGQGADEQYF
TGTGCCAGTAGTAGGCCGGGACAGGGGGCTGACGAGCAGTACTTC
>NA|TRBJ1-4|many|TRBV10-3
CAISEVARANEKLFF
TGTGCCATCAGTGAAGTGGCCAGGGCTAATGAAAAACTGTTTTTT
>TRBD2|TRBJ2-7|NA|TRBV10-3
CAIRGTRKYEQYF
TGTGCCATCAGGGGGACTAGAAAATACGAGCAGTACTTC
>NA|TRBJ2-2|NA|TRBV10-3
CASTPRATNTGELFF
TGTGCCAGCACCCCGCGAGCGACGAACACCGGGGAGCTGTTTTTT
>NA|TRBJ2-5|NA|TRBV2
CASRVALIQETQYF
TGTGCCAGCCGCGTTGCCCTAATCCAAGAGACCCAGTACTTC
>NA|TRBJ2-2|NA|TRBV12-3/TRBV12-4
CASRGTSTGELFF
TGTGCCAGCCGAGGGACCTCCACCGGGGAGCTGTTTTTT
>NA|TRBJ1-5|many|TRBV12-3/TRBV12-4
CASSRPGVGNQPQHF
TGTGCCAGCAGTAGACCCGGAGTTGGCAATCAGCCCCAGCATTTT
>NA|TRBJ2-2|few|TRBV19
CASSIQPKNTGELFF
TGTGCCAGTAGTATACAACCAAAGAACACCGGGGAGCTGTTTTTT
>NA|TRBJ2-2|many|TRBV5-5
CASSFFDGGGELFF
TGTGCCAGCAGCTTCTTTGACGGGGGCGGGGAGCTGTTTTTT
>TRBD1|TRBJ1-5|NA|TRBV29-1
CSVDQGVGKTQHF
TGCAGCGTCGATCAGGGGGTAGGGAAGACCCAGCATTTT
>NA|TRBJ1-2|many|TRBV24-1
CATSDPMTGDLYGYTF
TGTGCCACCAGTGATCCAATGACAGGAGACCTCTATGGCTACACCTTC
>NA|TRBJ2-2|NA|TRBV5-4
CASSFPLGTNTGELFF
TGTGCCAGCAGCTTCCCGTTGGGCACGAACACCGGGGAGCTGTTTTTT